Reported below is one TCR beta chain. Its specificity is not known. These data come from a study of blood T cells in healthy people across ages. Overall study: When template switching was applied, about one barcoded beta molecule was captured per two T cells.

The ends were cut back, 3 bases at V and 5 bases at J, with 15 bases in the middle. Germline V gene lookup returns CDR1 SGHTA and CDR2 FQGNSA. The CDR3 has 15 amino acids. Study results and limitations: Observed TCR beta diversity per million T cells went down as age went up. This fall followed a roughly linear course with age. Higher naive T cell percentage went strongly together with higher TCR beta diversity.

Combining a sample-barcoded 5' primer with a J-beta primer mix, a second PCR ran for roughly 7 to 12 cycles. Every cDNA molecule carried a tag from a template-switch adaptor bearing 12 random nucleotides. TCRdb reprocessed the 5' RACE reads via MiXCR and lists one record per CDR3 protein. The data contain roughly 680,000 distinct CDR3 sequences, more than 45% of them seen just once; the ten biggest clones take up approximately 13%. Material: blood. The chain is built from TRBV7-2 and TRBJ2-3; D is ambiguous. This clonotype was sampled from an elderly woman in good health. The chain's CDR3 is CASSFTGLNGDTQYF. The CDR3 DNA follows: TGTGCCAGCAGCTTCACCGGGTTGAACGGAGATACGCAGTATTTT. The full variable domain, rest sourced from reference TRBV7-2 and TRBJ2-3, is GAGVSQSPSNKVTEKGKDVELRCDPISGHTALYWYRQSLGQGLEFLIYFQGNSAPDKSGLPSDRFSAERTGGSVSTLTIQRTQQEDSAVYLCASSFTGLNGDTQYFGPGTRLTVL.